The clone carrying this TCR beta chain was recorded at least ten times. The data derive from a study of response to subunit inactivated influenza vaccine. From the RT-PCR reads, TCRdb called clonotypes with MiXCR, one entry per CDR3 protein. The sample consists of 300,000 to 350,000 distinct CDR3 sequences, 20% to 25% of them appearing once. The CDR3 has 13 amino acids. Germline CDR1 reads SGHRS; CDR2 reads YFSETQ. V lost 2 bases and J 2 bases, leaving 7 bases between the germline ends. Sequences were derived from PBMCs from blood, sampled approximately 20 months after vaccination. This sequence joins TRBV5-1 and TRBJ1-2, with D uncertain. This clonotype was sampled from a man between 50 and 75 years old who received an inactivated influenza vaccine. The CDR3, as DNA: TGCGCCAGCAGCTTAGGCAGAAACTATGGCTACACCTTC. Residues: CASSLGRNYGYTF.